These 23 T cell receptor beta chains share one sample of origin, sequenced in a study of control samples from healthy donors and cancer patients. Repertoires were generated with immunoSEQ multiplex PCR, while TCRdb's copy carries only in-frame clones and drops some. The table lists 100,000 to 150,000 clones, approximately 90% of them singletons. The specimen was blood. These receptors were collected from a woman younger than 35 in good health.

The rearrangement links TRBV4-3 to TRBJ2-2; 9 bases map to TRBD2. The CDR3 spans 16 residues. Per the germline V gene, CDR1 is LGHNA and CDR2 is YSLEER. The trim removed 4 bases at V and 6 bases at J, leaving 9 bases unmatched. CDR3 residues: CASSPRISGSAGELFF. The CDR3, as DNA: TGCGCCAGCAGCCCTAGAATTAGCGGGAGCGCCGGGGAGCTGTTTTTT.

V and J are TRBV18 and TRBJ1-2; weak D call: TRBD1 (5 bases). Trimming removed 0 bases at V and 5 bases at J, with 13 bases between. This CDR3 region has 15 residues. Germline V lookup: CDR1 KGHSH, CDR2 LQKENI. CDR3 nucleotide sequence: TGTGCCAGCTCACCACCGGGGCAGGAGGGGTATGGCTACACCTTC. Translation: CASSPPGQEGYGYTF.

The chain couples TRBV3-1 (or the pseudogene TRBV3-2) to TRBJ2-7; 7 bases are a match to TRBD2. This CDR3 is 13 amino acids long. The J segment lost 2 bases and the V segment lost 9 bases, leaving 7 bases of the junction unmatched. Germline assignment: CDR1 LGHDT and CDR2 YNNKEL (reference sequence). This chain's CDR3 is CASSSGTAYEQYF. Written as DNA, the CDR3 is TGTGCCAGTTCTAGCGGAACAGCCTACGAGCAGTACTTC.

The chain combines TRBV5-1 with TRBJ1-1; D unresolved. CDR3 length: 18 residues. CDR1 is SGHRS, CDR2 YFSETQ, per germline. Trimming removed 3 bases from V and 1 base from J, with 22 bases in between. In DNA form, the CDR3 reads TGCGCCAGCAGCTCGAAGGGCCGGACTTCTCGGAGGAACACTGAAGCTTTCTTT. Translation: CASSSKGRTSRRNTEAFF.

The chain carries TRBV3-1 (or the pseudogene TRBV3-2) and TRBJ2-7; 8 bases map to TRBD2. Trimming at V came to 5 bases and at J to 6 bases, leaving 12 bases not matched to a gene. Looked up from germline, CDR1 is LGHDT and CDR2 is YNNKEL (reference sequence). The CDR3 has 15 amino acids. DNA for the CDR3: TGTGCCAGCAGCTCCAATAGCGGGGACATGGGCGAGCAGTACTTC. It encodes CASSSNSGDMGEQYF.

The rearrangement joins TRBV28 to TRBJ1-2; 7 bases fit TRBD1. CDR3 length: 14 residues. V was clipped by 6 bases and J by 6 bases; unmatched bases: 10. Germline lookup yields CDR1 MDHEN and CDR2 SYDVKM. CDR3 DNA sequence: TGTGCCAGCAGGCCTCGGCTCGACAGGGATGGCTACACCTTC. Translation gives CASRPRLDRDGYTF.

J is TRBJ2-7 and V is TRBV7-9; the D gene is possibly TRBD1 (7 bases). The CDR3 covers 17 residues. Deletions cut 1 base from V and 0 bases from J, with 16 bases between. Germline assignment: CDR1 SEHNR and CDR2 FQNEAQ (reference sequence). The CDR3 reads CASSLGLGGQHSYEQYF. The CDR3 DNA follows: TGTGCCAGCAGCTTAGGGTTGGGGGGACAGCACTCCTACGAGCAGTACTTC.

This clone was seen once. The rearrangement uses TRBV29-1 and TRBJ2-2, with 10 positions matching TRBD1. CDR3 length: 16 residues. The ends lost 4 bases at V and 2 bases at J; junction bases unmatched: 7. Germline CDR1 and CDR2: SQVTM and ANQGSEA. The CDR3, as DNA: TGCAGCGTTGTTTTTGGGGACAGGGGTAACACCGGGGAGCTGTTTTTT. Amino acid sequence: CSVVFGDRGNTGELFF.

The chain recombines TRBV3-1 (or the pseudogene TRBV3-2) with TRBJ1-5; D gene unclear. The V end lost 4 bases, the J end lost 3 bases, and 10 bases lay between the germline ends. The CDR3 is 14 amino acids. CDR1 is LGHDT and CDR2 is YNNKEL in the germline V gene (reference sequence). Here the CDR3 DNA reads TGTGCCAGCAGCCGAAAGACGGACAATCAGCCCCAGCATTTT. This codes for CASSRKTDNQPQHF.

The chain carries TRBV19 and TRBJ2-7, with D possibly matching TRBD1 (7 bases). CDR1 is LNHDA, CDR2 SQIVND, per germline (reference sequence). Trimming removed 5 bases at V and 1 base at J, with 18 bases between. CDR3 length equals 16 residues. The CDR3 spells CASSSGPRDSSYEQYF. CDR3 in DNA: TGTGCCAGTAGTTCGGGGCCGCGGGACAGTTCCTACGAGCAGTACTTC.

The genes are TRBV6-5 and TRBJ1-1; TRBD1 matches 7 bases. The germline gives CDR1 MNHEY, CDR2 SVGAGI. Trimming cost V 4 bases and J 6 bases; bases outside gene matches: 11. The CDR3 is 15 residues long. The DNA of the CDR3 is TGTGCCAGCAGTTTCGAGGGGGCGGGGGTGGCTGAAGCTTTCTTT. This gives the protein CASSFEGAGVAEAFF.

V is TRBV11-2 and J is TRBJ2-2; 9 nucleotides align to TRBD1. This CDR3 has 17 residues. From germline, CDR1 is SGHAT and CDR2 FQNNGV. Germline trimming cut 3 bases from V and 8 bases from J; bases unmatched to any gene: 13. The DNA for the CDR3 is TGTGCCAGCAGCTTCGCCCCCCGTGGACAGGGGACGGGGGAGCTGTTTTTT. Amino acids: CASSFAPRGQGTGELFF. Drawing the rest from reference TRBV11-2 and TRBJ2-2, the complete variable domain is EAGVAQSPRYKIIEKRQSVAFWCNPISGHATLYWYQQILGQGPKLLIQFQNNGVVDDSQLPKDRFSAERLKGVDSTLKIQPAKLEDSAVYLCASSFAPRGQGTGELFFGEGSRLTVL.

The CDR3 coding sequence is TGTGCCAGCAGTTCTACTATGACGGGCGGTGGCTACACCTTC. The encoded protein is CASSSTMTGGGYTF. The gene calls are TRBV28 and TRBJ1-2; D is ambiguous. The germline gives CDR1 MDHEN, CDR2 SYDVKM. This CDR3 has 14 residues. Deletions cut 4 bases from V and 7 bases from J, with 16 bases between.

This clone was detected once. The rearrangement links TRBV6-1 to TRBJ2-6, with D possibly TRBD2 on 6 matching bases. CDR3 length equals 15 residues. The V gene lost 3 bases and the J gene lost 1 base, with 7 bases spanning the gap. CDR1 and CDR2 (germline): MNHNS, SASEGT. CDR3 bases: TGTGCCAGCAGTGAGGGAGGATCTGGGGCCAACGTCCTGACTTTC. Translating gives CASSEGGSGANVLTF.

DNA for the CDR3: TGTGCCAGCATTGAACGGACAGGGATATACTCACCCCTCCACTTT. It translates to CASIERTGIYSPLHF. The genes are TRBV28 and TRBJ1-6, with 8 bases that match TRBD1. The CDR3 sequence is 15 residues long. Unmatched junction bases numbered 12, after V lost 7 bases and J lost 10 bases. Germline CDR1 is MDHEN and CDR2 is SYDVKM. The entire variable domain, with the rest obtained from reference TRBV28 and TRBJ1-6, is as follows: DVKVTQSSRYLVKRTGEKVFLECVQDMDHENMFWYRQDPGLGLRLIYFSYDVKMKEKGDIPEGYSVSREKKERFSLILESASTNQTSMYLCASIERTGIYSPLHFGNGTRLTVT.

The genes are TRBV3-1 (or the pseudogene TRBV3-2) and TRBJ2-2; the match to TRBD1 covers 9 bases. This CDR3 contains 22 residues. With V trimmed by 2 bases and J by 0 bases, 19 bases remained unmatched. CDR1 is LGHDT and CDR2 is YNNKEL in the germline V gene (reference sequence). CDR3 loop: CASSQSNPLGTGTGPNTGELFF. The CDR3 bases are TGTGCCAGCAGCCAAAGTAATCCCCTTGGGACAGGGACGGGGCCGAACACCGGGGAGCTGTTTTTT.

This clone was seen only a few times. CDR3 sequence reads: CASSLGSGRGNEQFF. The CDR3 DNA sequence: TGTGCCAGTAGTCTGGGTAGCGGGAGAGGTAATGAGCAGTTCTTC. V is TRBV19 and J is TRBJ2-1; TRBD2 agrees at 9 bases. This CDR3 comprises 15 residues. V was clipped by 5 bases and J by 7 bases; unmatched bases: 9. The germline V gene has CDR1 LNHDA and CDR2 SQIVND (reference sequence).

Note on this clone: In the same sample, other DNA sequences code for this CDR3. This chain joins TRBV7-2 and TRBJ2-7; 9 bases map to TRBD1. Germline assignment: CDR1 SGHTA and CDR2 FQGNSA. Losses at the gene ends were 4 bases for V and 2 bases for J; bases not matched to a gene: 3. The CDR3 contains 14 residues. The CDR3 nucleotides read TGTGCCAGCAGCTCGGACAGGGGACCCTACGAGCAGTACTTC. Its translation: CASSSDRGPYEQYF.

This chain links TRBV7-2 with TRBJ2-7; D not certain. The CDR3 is 15 residues long. The germline V gene has CDR1 SGHTA and CDR2 FQGNSA. V dropped 4 bases and J dropped 2 bases, with 15 bases sitting between them. Here the CDR3 DNA reads TGTGCCAGCAGCTCCCCCATGGACGGCACCTACGAGCAGTACTTC. Its protein is CASSSPMDGTYEQYF.

V gene TRBV15 combines with J gene TRBJ2-5; 9 nucleotides align to TRBD1. The CDR3 spans 16 residues. The J segment lost 3 bases and the V segment lost 0 bases, leaving 5 bases of the junction unmatched. In germline, CDR1 is LNHNV, CDR2 YYDKDF (reference sequence). The CDR3 here is CATSREGTGWKETQYF. The DNA of the CDR3 is TGTGCCACCAGCAGAGAGGGGACAGGGTGGAAAGAGACCCAGTACTTC.

This rearrangement joins TRBV7-2 to TRBJ2-5; a weak D match, TRBD1 (6 bases). CDR1 is SGHTA and CDR2 is FQGNSA in the germline V gene. V was pared by 2 bases and J by 3 bases, with 10 bases between. The CDR3 consists of 14 residues. Written as DNA, the CDR3 is TGTGCCAGCAGCTTAACGGCAGGGGAAGAGACCCAGTACTTC. Translated, it gives CASSLTAGEETQYF.

The chain combines TRBV3-1 (or the pseudogene TRBV3-2) with TRBJ2-1; D uncertain. V was pared by 5 bases and J by 5 bases, with 10 bases between. This CDR3 comprises 13 residues. Germline CDR1 reads LGHDT; CDR2 reads YNNKEL (reference sequence). DNA for the CDR3: TGTGCCAGCAGCTTAGACATAAACAATGAGCAGTTCTTC. It is translated as CASSLDINNEQFF.

The chain combines TRBV24-1 with TRBJ2-5; perhaps D is TRBD1 or TRBD2 (6 bases each). The CDR3 covers 15 residues. Germline V gives CDR1 KGHDR, CDR2 SFDVKD. The V and J ends lost 1 base and 2 bases respectively, with 10 bases between them. The CDR3 nucleotides read TGTGCCACCAGTGATTTAACAGGGACTCAAGAGACCCAGTACTTC. Translated, it gives CATSDLTGTQETQYF.